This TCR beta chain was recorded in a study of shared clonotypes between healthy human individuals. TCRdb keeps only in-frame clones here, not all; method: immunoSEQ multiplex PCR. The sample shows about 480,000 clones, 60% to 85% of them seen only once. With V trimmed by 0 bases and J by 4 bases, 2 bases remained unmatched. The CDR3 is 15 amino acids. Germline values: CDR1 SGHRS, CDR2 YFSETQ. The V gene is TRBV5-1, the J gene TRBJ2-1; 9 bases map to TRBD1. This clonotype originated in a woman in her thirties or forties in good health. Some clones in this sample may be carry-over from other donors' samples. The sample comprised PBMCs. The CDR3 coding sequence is TGCGCCAGCAGCTTGGGGGGACAGGGTTACAATGAGCAGTTCTTC. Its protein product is CASSLGGQGYNEQFF.